This T cell receptor beta chain emerged from a study of shared clonotypes between healthy human individuals. Study results and caveats: Roughly 5% of naive CD4 clonotypes were shared across a handful of donors. Sequencing depth was expected to influence donor clonotype sharing.

In the case of this clone: Its antigen is currently unknown.

With 0 bases removed from V and 7 bases from J, the gap between germline ends came to 29 bases. Germline values: CDR1 LNHNV, CDR2 YYDKDF (reference sequence). CDR3 size: 20 residues. Naive-designated CD8 cells lacked CD45RO, were positively enriched for CCR7, and omitted terminally differentiated effector memory CD45RA+ cells. Replicate PCRs run on sorted subsets employed about 220 ng DNA, approximately 30,000 T cell genomes. The protocol was immunoSEQ multiplex PCR, while the TCRdb copy is restricted to in-frame clones and leaves out a portion. The sample yields nearly 2 million clones, about 95% seen once.

The material sequenced was naive CD8+ T cells sorted from blood. This TCR came from a man younger than 35 in good health. J is TRBJ2-3 and V is TRBV15; TRBD2 is a possible D gene (6 bases). The CDR3 DNA sequence: TGTGCCACCAGCAGAGATGTGGCGCCAGAAGGACTACAAATTTCATATACGCAGTATTTT. Protein sequence: CATSRDVAPEGLQISYTQYF.